Presented here are 6 T cell receptor beta chains from one specimen sequenced in a study of T cell responses to AZD1222 COVID-19 vaccine. Generated by immunoSEQ multiplex PCR, the TCRdb table keeps only in-frame clones and is missing some. The sample yields fewer than 90,000 clones, 89% seen once. Sequenced here: peripheral blood, sampled 28 days after the second AZD1222 dose. The origin of the receptors is an adult who received the AZD1222 COVID-19 vaccine.

This chain links TRBV6-1 with TRBJ1-1; D is unresolved. This CDR3 spans 13 amino acids. The ends were cut back, 2 bases at V and 1 base at J, with 5 bases in the middle. The germline V gene encodes CDR1 MNHNS and CDR2 SASEGT. The CDR3 region is CASSERENTEAFF. Here the CDR3 DNA reads TGTGCCAGCAGTGAAAGAGAGAACACTGAAGCTTTCTTT.

The V call is TRBV5-8, the J call TRBJ1-2; no reliable D call. The CDR3 runs to 15 residues. The germline V gene encodes CDR1 SGHTS and CDR2 YDEGEE. The V end lost 4 bases, the J end lost 6 bases, and 19 bases lay between the germline ends. The CDR3: CASSRPYKGIDGYTF. CDR3 coding DNA: TGTGCCAGCAGCCGACCTTACAAGGGAATCGATGGCTACACCTTC.

The CDR3 protein is CASSVTTGLRNTEAFF. For the CDR3, the DNA is TGTGCCAGCAGCGTTACGACAGGGCTTAGGAACACTGAAGCTTTCTTT. The chain uses TRBV9 and TRBJ1-1; the match to TRBD1 covers 7 bases. The V gene end was trimmed by 2 bases and the J gene end by 1 base; junction bases not matched to a gene: 8. CDR1 and CDR2 (germline): SGDLS, YYNGEE. The length of the CDR3 is 16 residues. The variable domain in full, completed from reference TRBV9 and TRBJ1-1, reads DSGVTQTPKHLITATGQRVTLRCSPRSGDLSVYWYQQSLDQGLQFLIQYYNGEERAKGNILERFSAQQFPDLHSELNLSSLELGDSALYFCASSVTTGLRNTEAFFGQGTRLTVV.

This clone was seen only once. V usage is TRBV5-8 and J usage is TRBJ1-1, with D maybe TRBD1 (5 bases). This CDR3 is built from 9 residues. Germline CDR1 and CDR2: SGHTS and YDEGEE. The V and J ends lost 6 bases and 8 bases respectively, with 5 bases between them. The CDR3 nucleotides are TGTGCCAGCACAGGGGAAGCTTTCTTT. This encodes CASTGEAFF.

The chain links TRBV7-8 to TRBJ1-5; a weak D match, TRBD1 (6 bases). CDR3 length: 17 amino acids. The germline CDR1 and CDR2 sequences are SGHVS and FQNEAQ. Trimming removed 2 bases at V and 2 bases at J, with 16 bases between. CDR3 in amino acids: CASSLIAGAGGNQPQHF. In DNA, the CDR3 is TGTGCCAGCAGCTTAATTGCGGGGGCAGGGGGCAATCAGCCCCAGCATTTT.

The J gene is TRBJ1-2, the V gene TRBV7-2, with D possibly matching TRBD1 (5 bases). Deletions cut 5 bases from V and 2 bases from J, with 18 bases between. This CDR3 has 16 residues. Germline lookup yields CDR1 SGHTA and CDR2 FQGNSA. CDR3 residues: CASSPNSGVTNYGYTF. The CDR3, as DNA: TGTGCCAGCAGCCCCAATTCGGGGGTGACGAACTATGGCTACACCTTC.